Listed below are T cell receptor beta chains from one sample, sequenced in a study of control samples from healthy donors and cancer patients. Clones were sequenced by immunoSEQ multiplex PCR, and TCRdb holds only the in-frame ones, with some missing. The sample carries tens of thousands of clones, less than 95% recorded once. Input material: PBMCs. The origin of the receptors is a man in his thirties or forties with colorectal cancer. The CDR3 runs from the conserved cysteine through the conserved F or W. The D gene is left open where the match is weak. Size tells how often a clone was seen (once, few, many) or the class of an expanded clone, and some rows leave it out.

>TRBJ1-2|TRBV6-6|-|-
TGTGCCAGCAGACTCCGGGGAAGCTCCGGTGGCTACACCTTC
CASRLRGSSGGYTF
>TRBJ2-7|TRBV7-2|-|-
TGTGCCAGCAGCTTAGCACAGGGAACTAGGTACGAGCAGTACTTC
CASSLAQGTRYEQYF
>TRBJ2-1|TRBV3-1/TRBV3-2|-|TRBD2
TGTGCCAGCAGCCAAACTAGCGGGGGGGCTAATGAGCAGTTCTTC
CASSQTSGGANEQFF
>TRBJ1-1|TRBV5-6|-|-
TGTGCCAGCAGCTATCAGACAGGGAACACTGAAGCTTTCTTT
CASSYQTGNTEAFF
>TRBJ1-5|TRBV3-1/TRBV3-2|-|-
TGTGCCAGCAGCCCGGGGAGGAACAATCAGCCCCAGCATTTT
CASSPGRNNQPQHF
>TRBJ2-7|TRBV4-2|-|-
TGTGCCAGCAGCTCGGGCCGGTACGAGCAGTACTTC
CASSSGRYEQYF
>TRBJ2-3|TRBV4-2|-|-
TGTGCCAGCAGCCAAGACGGGAGCACAGATACGCAGTATTTT
CASSQDGSTDTQYF
>TRBJ2-3|TRBV29-1|-|TRBD1
TGCAGCGTTGAACGGACAGGAACAGATACGCAGTATTTT
CSVERTGTDTQYF
>TRBJ2-1|TRBV9|-|TRBD2
TGTGCCAGCAGCCAAGGACTAGTCGATGAGCAGTTCTTC
CASSQGLVDEQFF
>TRBJ2-7|TRBV6-2/TRBV6-3|-|-
TGTGCCAGCAGTAATGCGGGGGTTAGGACAGGGTTACAGGAAGACGAGCAGTACTTC
CASSNAGVRTGLQEDEQYF
>TRBJ2-2|TRBV7-7|-|-
TGTGCTAGCAGCTTAAACCTGAACGGGGAGCTGTTTTTT
CASSLNLNGELFF
>TRBJ2-2|TRBV6-5|-|-
TGTGCCAGCAGTTACTCAGTTGGTGCCGGGGAGCTGTTTTTT
CASSYSVGAGELFF
>TRBJ2-2|TRBV11-2|-|-
TGTGCCAGCAGCTTAGTGGTAGTTGGGGAGCTGTTTTTT
CASSLVVVGELFF
>TRBJ2-3|TRBV3-1/TRBV3-2|-|TRBD1
TGTGCCAGCAGCCAAGATTGGGCCAAGATTGGGACAGGGGGTAGCACAGATACGCAGTATTTT
CASSQDWAKIGTGGSTDTQYF
>TRBJ1-1|TRBV6-2/TRBV6-3|-|-
TGTGCCAGCAGTTACTCGGAACCACCTTGGGCTTTCTTT
CASSYSEPPWAFF
>TRBJ2-2|TRBV30|-|-
TGTGCCTGGAGCTCTCCGGACCTGGACACCGGGGAGCTGTTTTTT
CAWSSPDLDTGELFF
>TRBJ2-3|TRBV14|-|-
TGTGCCAGCAGCCTCCGAGGGGGGCGCATGCCAGATACGCAGTATTTT
CASSLRGGRMPDTQYF
>TRBJ2-2|TRBV5-4|once|-
TGCGCCAGCAGTCTCAGGAGAGGCGGGGAGCTGTTTTTT
CASSLRRGGELFF
>TRBJ2-1|TRBV5-6|-|-
TGTGCCAGCAGCCTAATATCCCGCAGGGATAATGAGCAGTTCTTC
CASSLISRRDNEQFF
>TRBJ1-1|TRBV6-6|-|-
TGTGCCAGCAGTTATGGACGGATAAACACTGAAGCTTTCTTT
CASSYGRINTEAFF
>TRBJ1-6|TRBV5-6|-|-
TGTGCCAGCAGCTTGGACGGGTCGGGGGGGTGGAATTCACCCCTCCACTTT
CASSLDGSGGWNSPLHF
>TRBJ2-1|TRBV6-5|once|TRBD2
TGTGCCAGCAGTTGGGGGCGGGGGGCCCACAATGAGCAGTTCTTC
CASSWGRGAHNEQFF
>TRBJ1-6|TRBV6-4|once|-
TGTGCCAGCAGTGACTACTCCTATAATTCACCCCTCCACTTT
CASSDYSYNSPLHF
>TRBJ2-2|TRBV27|-|-
TGTGCCAGCAGGAGGGGAAACACCGGGGAGCTGTTTTTT
CASRRGNTGELFF
>TRBJ2-1|TRBV9|-|-
TGTGCCAGCAGCGGAGGATATCTAGAGCAGTTCTTC
CASSGGYLEQFF
>TRBJ2-1|TRBV7-9|once|-
TGTGCCAGCAGCTTAGTTTTCAGCGACGAGCAGTTCTTC
CASSLVFSDEQFF
>TRBJ2-2|TRBV11-2|-|TRBD1
TGTGCCAGCAGCACTTACAGGGGGCGAACCGGGGAGCTGTTTTTT
CASSTYRGRTGELFF
>TRBJ2-5|TRBV27|-|TRBD2
TGTGCCAGCAGTTCGTTTCCAGGGACTAGCGGGGGGCAAGAGACCCAGTACTTC
CASSSFPGTSGGQETQYF
>TRBJ2-3|TRBV6-1|once|-
TGTGCCAGCAGTGAAGCGCTTTCCAGCCAACTCACAGATACGCAGTATTTT
CASSEALSSQLTDTQYF
>TRBJ1-1|TRBV29-1|-|-
TGCAGCGCTTACAGGCCTCGGGGCACTGAAGCTTTCTTT
CSAYRPRGTEAFF
>TRBJ1-6|TRBV5-1|-|-
TGCGCCAGTTCGCGGGGGCGCGAGGGACCTAATTCACCCCTCCACTTT
CASSRGREGPNSPLHF
>TRBJ2-7|TRBV6-5|-|-
TGTGCCAGCGCCCTTCTGGGGAGAGGTGAGCAGTACTTC
CASALLGRGEQYF
>TRBJ1-2|TRBV3-1/TRBV3-2|-|-
TGTGCCAGCAGCCAAGAATCGGGGGCGGGAGGCTACACCTTC
CASSQESGAGGYTF
>TRBJ1-1|TRBV12-3/TRBV12-4|-|-
TGTGCCAGCAGTTTAGGGACGAACACTGAAGCTTTCTTT
CASSLGTNTEAFF
>TRBJ2-3|TRBV11-2|-|-
TGTGCCAGCAGCTTGGTGCCCTACACAGATACGCAGTATTTT
CASSLVPYTDTQYF